Listed below are T cell receptor beta chains from one sample, sequenced in a study of T-cell reconstitution after alpha-beta-depleted transplantation in children. TCRdb itself ran the PCR reads through MiXCR, one entry per CDR3 protein. Seen here are 150,000 to 200,000 distinct CDR3 sequences, approximately 7% observed once, and the top ten hold roughly 3%. The sequencing used PBMCs from the stem cell graft donor, collected from the stem cell graft. The origin of the receptors is a human donor who donated a stem cell graft to a child with Wiskott-Aldrich syndrome. Each CDR3 is given without its conserved first and last residue.

v_gene: TRBV10-3
j_gene: TRBJ2-5
CDR3aa: AISALPGFGETQY

v_gene: TRBV20-1
j_gene: TRBJ2-1
CDR3aa: SAGHRQVANEQF

v_gene: TRBV21-1
j_gene: TRBJ2-5
CDR3aa: ASSNITSGGMYQETQY

v_gene: TRBV29-1
j_gene: TRBJ2-3
CDR3aa: SVGSGVSADTQY

v_gene: TRBV19
j_gene: TRBJ2-1
CDR3aa: ASSIGAGRSDEQF

v_gene: TRBV7-9
j_gene: TRBJ1-1
CDR3aa: ASSLAGDMNTEAF

v_gene: TRBV20-1
j_gene: TRBJ2-3
CDR3aa: SGGTSGSPLRTDTQY

v_gene: TRBV27
j_gene: TRBJ2-3
CDR3aa: ASSALAFSTDTQY

v_gene: TRBV5-1
j_gene: TRBJ2-1
CDR3aa: ASSSGPPINEQF

v_gene: TRBV6-5
j_gene: TRBJ1-1
CDR3aa: ASSYTGPTWTEAF

v_gene: TRBV30
j_gene: TRBJ2-5
CDR3aa: AWSALTGETQY

v_gene: TRBV4-1
j_gene: TRBJ2-7
CDR3aa: ASSQALLAGGYEQY

v_gene: TRBV7-2
j_gene: TRBJ2-1
CDR3aa: ASSPRETYNEQF

v_gene: TRBV5-1
j_gene: TRBJ2-1
CDR3aa: ASSLTSSPTYNEQF